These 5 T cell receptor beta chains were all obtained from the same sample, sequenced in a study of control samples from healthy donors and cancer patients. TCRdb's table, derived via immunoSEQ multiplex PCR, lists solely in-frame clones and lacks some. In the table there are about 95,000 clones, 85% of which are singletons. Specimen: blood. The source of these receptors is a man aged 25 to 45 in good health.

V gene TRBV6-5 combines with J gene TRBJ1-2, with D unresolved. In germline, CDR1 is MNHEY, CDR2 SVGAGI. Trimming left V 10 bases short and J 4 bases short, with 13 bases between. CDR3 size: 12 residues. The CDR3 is CAKTEDFYGYTF. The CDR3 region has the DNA TGTGCCAAGACGGAAGACTTCTATGGCTACACCTTC.

CDR3 nucleotides: TGCGCCAGCAGCTGGGACGGCAATAATTCACCCCTCCACTTT. This translates into CASSWDGNNSPLHF. The V call is TRBV5-1, the J call TRBJ1-6; D is possibly TRBD1 (5 bases). Trimming took off 3 bases at V and 5 bases at J, with 9 bases between the two ends. This CDR3 comprises 14 residues. The germline CDR1 and CDR2 sequences are SGHRS and YFSETQ.

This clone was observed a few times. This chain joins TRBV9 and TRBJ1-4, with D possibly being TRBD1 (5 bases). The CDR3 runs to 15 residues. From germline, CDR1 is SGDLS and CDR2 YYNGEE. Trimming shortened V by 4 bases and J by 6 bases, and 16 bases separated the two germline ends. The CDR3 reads CASSHPDIGDEKLFF. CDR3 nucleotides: TGTGCCAGCAGCCACCCGGACATCGGTGATGAAAAACTGTTTTTT. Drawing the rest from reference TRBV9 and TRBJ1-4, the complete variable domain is DSGVTQTPKHLITATGQRVTLRCSPRSGDLSVYWYQQSLDQGLQFLIQYYNGEERAKGNILERFSAQQFPDLHSELNLSSLELGDSALYFCASSHPDIGDEKLFFGSGTQLSVL.

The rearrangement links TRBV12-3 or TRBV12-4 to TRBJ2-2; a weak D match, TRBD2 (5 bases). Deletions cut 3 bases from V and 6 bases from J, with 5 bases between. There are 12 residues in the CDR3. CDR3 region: CASSLRAGELFF. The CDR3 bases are TGTGCCAGCAGTTTGAGGGCCGGGGAGCTGTTTTTT.

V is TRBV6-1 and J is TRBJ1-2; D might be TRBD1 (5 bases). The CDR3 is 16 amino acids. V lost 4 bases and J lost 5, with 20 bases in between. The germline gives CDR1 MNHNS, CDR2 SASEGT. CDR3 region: CASSGTRGQGNYGYTF. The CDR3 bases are TGTGCCAGCAGTGGAACCCGAGGGCAGGGCAATTATGGCTACACCTTC.